The next 7 T cell receptor beta chains were all read from a single sample in a study of CD8+ T cells in alopecia areata. Reverse transcription of extracted RNA yielded cDNA, which provided the sequencing template. Using immunoSEQ multiplex PCR, the repertoire was profiled, and TCRdb retains in-frame clones only, with some absent. This table has 150,000 to 200,000 clones, 67% appearing once. Here the sequenced sample was CD8+ T cells sorted from blood, taken at week 0. These TCRs come from a human donor with alopecia areata.

The rearrangement uses TRBV12-5 and TRBJ2-1, with D perhaps TRBD2 (5 bases). Trimming took off 5 bases at V and 9 bases at J, with 14 bases between the two ends. This CDR3 region has 13 residues. CDR1 is LGHNT and CDR2 is FRNRAP in the germline V gene. CDR3 DNA sequence: TGTGCTAGTGGTCCGGGTGCGGGCGTTGAGCAGTTCTTC. Protein sequence: CASGPGAGVEQFF.

The sample holds one count of this clone. The rearrangement uses TRBV27 and TRBJ1-1, with 9 bases matching TRBD1. Germline V CDR1 and CDR2: MNHEY, SMNVEV (reference sequence). The CDR3 consists of 13 residues. The trim removed 8 bases at V and 1 base at J, leaving 2 bases unmatched. The chain's CDR3 is CASGQGTNTEAFF. The CDR3 DNA reads as TGTGCCAGCGGACAGGGGACGAACACTGAAGCTTTCTTT.

This chain connects TRBV5-6 to TRBJ2-1; 8 bases agree with TRBD2. The CDR3 has 16 amino acids. The trim removed 0 bases at V and 8 bases at J, leaving 10 bases unmatched. The germline CDR1 and CDR2 sequences are SGHDT and YYEEEE. The DNA for the CDR3 is TGTGCCAGCAGCTTGGGGGTGACTAGCGAATTGGATGAGCAGTTCTTC. Protein sequence: CASSLGVTSELDEQFF.

CDR3 nucleotides: TGTGCCACCAAACAGGGAGAAGAGACCCAGTACTTC. It translates to CATKQGEETQYF. The genes are TRBV10-3 and TRBJ2-5, with D possibly matching TRBD1 (6 bases). Germline CDR1 reads ENHRY; CDR2 reads SYGVKD. The CDR3 is 12 amino acids. V was trimmed by 10 bases and J by 3 bases, leaving 12 bases between them.

The chain carries TRBV7-9 and TRBJ2-7, with 11 bases lining up with TRBD1. The V and J ends lost 7 bases and 5 bases, in that order; junction bases with no gene match: 7. Per the germline V gene, CDR1 is SEHNR and CDR2 is FQNEAQ (reference sequence). The CDR3 length is 14 residues. CDR3 nucleotides: TGTGCCAGCAACTCGGACAGGGGGCGGAACGAGCAGTACTTC. Translating gives CASNSDRGRNEQYF. Full variable domain (missing parts from reference TRBV7-9 and TRBJ2-7): DTGVSQNPRHKITKRGQNVTFRCDPISEHNRLYWYRQTLGQGPEFLTYFQNEAQLEKSRLLSDRFSAERPKGSFSTLEIQRTEQGDSAMYLCASNSDRGRNEQYFGPGTRLTVT.

The V and J genes are TRBV2 and TRBJ2-7, with 7 bases matching TRBD1. V gave up 6 bases and J gave up 3 bases; unmatched junction bases: 5. The CDR3 consists of 13 residues. CDR1 is SNHLY and CDR2 is FYNNEI in the germline V gene. DNA for the CDR3: TGTGCCAGCAGCTTGGGACAGAGCTACGAGCAGTACTTC. It specifies CASSLGQSYEQYF.

The V call is TRBV5-1, the J call TRBJ2-3, with a possible D match to TRBD2 (6 bases). Trimming took off 4 bases at V and 2 bases at J, with 20 bases between the two ends. The germline V gene has CDR1 SGHRS and CDR2 YFSETQ. The CDR3 spans 17 residues. In nucleotides, the CDR3 is TGCGCCAGCAGCCCCCCCGGGACTCTCCCGAACACAGATACGCAGTATTTT. Translating gives CASSPPGTLPNTDTQYF.